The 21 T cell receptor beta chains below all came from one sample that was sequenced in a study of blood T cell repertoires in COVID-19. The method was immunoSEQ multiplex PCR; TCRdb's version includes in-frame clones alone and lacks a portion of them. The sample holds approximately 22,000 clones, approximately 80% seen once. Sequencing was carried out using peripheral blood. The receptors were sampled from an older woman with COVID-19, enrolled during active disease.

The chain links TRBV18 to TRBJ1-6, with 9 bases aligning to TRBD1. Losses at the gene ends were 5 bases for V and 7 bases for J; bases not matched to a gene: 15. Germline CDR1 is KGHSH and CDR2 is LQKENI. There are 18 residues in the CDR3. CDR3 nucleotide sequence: TGTGCCAGCTCAGCCAAGACCGGGACAGGGATAGGCAATTCACCCCTCCACTTT. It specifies CASSAKTGTGIGNSPLHF.

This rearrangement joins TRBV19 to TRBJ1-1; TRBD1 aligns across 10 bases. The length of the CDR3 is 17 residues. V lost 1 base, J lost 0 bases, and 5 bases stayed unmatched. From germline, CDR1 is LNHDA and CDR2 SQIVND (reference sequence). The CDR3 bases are TGTGCCAGTAGTATAGGGGACAGGGGTTTCGTGAACACTGAAGCTTTCTTT. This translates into CASSIGDRGFVNTEAFF.

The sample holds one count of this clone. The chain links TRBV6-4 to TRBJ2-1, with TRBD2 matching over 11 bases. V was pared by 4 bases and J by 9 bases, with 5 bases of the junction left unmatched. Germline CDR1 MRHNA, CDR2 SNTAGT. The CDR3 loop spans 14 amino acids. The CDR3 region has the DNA TGTGCCAGCAGTGTACTAGCGGGAGTCGGTGAGCAGTTCTTC. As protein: CASSVLAGVGEQFF.

DNA for the CDR3: TGTGCCAGCGGACAGAACACTGAAGCTTTCTTT. Translation gives CASGQNTEAFF. The rearrangement links TRBV14 to TRBJ1-1, with D maybe TRBD1 (5 bases). V was trimmed by 8 bases and J by 1 base, leaving 5 bases between them. Germline V gene data show CDR1 as SGHDN and CDR2 as FVKESK. This CDR3 region has 11 residues.

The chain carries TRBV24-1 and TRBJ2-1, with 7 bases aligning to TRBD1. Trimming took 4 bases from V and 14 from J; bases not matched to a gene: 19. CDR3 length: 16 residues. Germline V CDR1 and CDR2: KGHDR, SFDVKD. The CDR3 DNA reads TGTGCCACCAGTGACGGTGACAGGGTCGGTTTTAGTGGGGAGTTCTTC. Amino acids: CATSDGDRVGFSGEFF.

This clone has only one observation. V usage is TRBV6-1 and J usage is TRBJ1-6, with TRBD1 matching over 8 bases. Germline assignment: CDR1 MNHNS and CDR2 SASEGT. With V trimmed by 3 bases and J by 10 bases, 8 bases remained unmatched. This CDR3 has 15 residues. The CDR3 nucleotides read TGTGCCAGCAGTGACGGGTCAGGGGGCGAATCACCCCTCCACTTT. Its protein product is CASSDGSGGESPLHF.

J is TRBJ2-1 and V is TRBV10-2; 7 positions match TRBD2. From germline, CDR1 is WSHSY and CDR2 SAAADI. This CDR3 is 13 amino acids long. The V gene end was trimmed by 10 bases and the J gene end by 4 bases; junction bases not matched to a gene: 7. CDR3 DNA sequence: TGCGCCACCGGAGCGGGGAGTTACAATGAGCAGTTCTTC. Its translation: CATGAGSYNEQFF.

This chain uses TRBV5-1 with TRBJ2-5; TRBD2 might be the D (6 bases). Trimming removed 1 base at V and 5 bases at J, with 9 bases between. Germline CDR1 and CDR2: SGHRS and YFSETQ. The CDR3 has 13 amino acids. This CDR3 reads CASSLRERETQYF. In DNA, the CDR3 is TGCGCCAGCAGCTTGCGGGAGCGCGAGACCCAGTACTTC. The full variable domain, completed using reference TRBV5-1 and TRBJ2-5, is KAGVTQTPRYLIKTRGQQVTLSCSPISGHRSVSWYQQTPGQGLQFLFEYFSETQRNKGNFPGRFSGRQFSNSRSEMNVSTLELGDSALYLCASSLRERETQYFGPGTRLLVL.

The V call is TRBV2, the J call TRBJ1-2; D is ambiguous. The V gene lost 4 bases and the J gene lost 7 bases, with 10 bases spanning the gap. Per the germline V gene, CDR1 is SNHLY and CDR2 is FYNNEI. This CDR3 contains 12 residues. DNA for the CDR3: TGTGCCAGCAGTGCTGGCGCGGGTGGCTACACCTTC. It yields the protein CASSAGAGGYTF.

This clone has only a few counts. CDR3 nucleotide sequence: TGTGCCACCAGTGATCCCGGGACAGGGGGGGACACTGAAGCTTTCTTT. It codes for CATSDPGTGGDTEAFF. The rearrangement uses TRBV24-1 and TRBJ1-1; 11 bases map to TRBD1. Unmatched junction bases numbered 5, after V lost 3 bases and J lost 3 bases. CDR1 is KGHDR, CDR2 SFDVKD, per germline. The CDR3 contains 16 residues.

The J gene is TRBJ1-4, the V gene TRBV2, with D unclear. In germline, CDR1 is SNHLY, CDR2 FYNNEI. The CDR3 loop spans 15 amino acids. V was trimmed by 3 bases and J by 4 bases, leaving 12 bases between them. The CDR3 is CASSDRSGSNEKLFF. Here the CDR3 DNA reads TGTGCCAGCAGTGACAGGTCCGGTAGTAATGAAAAACTGTTTTTT.

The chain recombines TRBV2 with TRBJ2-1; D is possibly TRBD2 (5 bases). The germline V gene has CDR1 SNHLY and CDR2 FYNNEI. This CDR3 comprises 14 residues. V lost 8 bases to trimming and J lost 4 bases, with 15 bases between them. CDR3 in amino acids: CASLPRGLYNEQFF. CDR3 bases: TGTGCCAGCCTACCCCGAGGACTTTACAATGAGCAGTTCTTC.

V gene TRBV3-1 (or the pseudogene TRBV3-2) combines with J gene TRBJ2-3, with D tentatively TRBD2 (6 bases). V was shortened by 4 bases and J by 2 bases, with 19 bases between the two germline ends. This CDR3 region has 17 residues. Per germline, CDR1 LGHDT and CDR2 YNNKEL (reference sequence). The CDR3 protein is CASSPSGDSGLTDTQYF. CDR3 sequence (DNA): TGTGCCAGCAGCCCCTCGGGTGATAGCGGTCTCACAGATACGCAGTATTTT.

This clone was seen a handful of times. CDR3 DNA sequence: TGTGCCAGCAGCCCCCCGGGACAGGGCTACTATGGCTACACCTTC. Amino acids: CASSPPGQGYYGYTF. V gene TRBV5-6 combines with J gene TRBJ1-2; 9 bases agree with TRBD1. After removal of 4 bases from V and 3 bases from J, the junction contained 7 bases not matched to a gene. CDR3 length: 15 residues. Germline lookup yields CDR1 SGHDT and CDR2 YYEEEE.

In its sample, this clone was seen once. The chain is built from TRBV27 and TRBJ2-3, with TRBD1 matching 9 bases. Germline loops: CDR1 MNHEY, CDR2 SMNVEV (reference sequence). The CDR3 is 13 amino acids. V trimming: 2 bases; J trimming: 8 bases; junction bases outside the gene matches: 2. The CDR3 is CASSLLQGATQYF. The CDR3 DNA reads TGTGCCAGCAGTTTACTACAGGGGGCTACGCAGTATTTT.

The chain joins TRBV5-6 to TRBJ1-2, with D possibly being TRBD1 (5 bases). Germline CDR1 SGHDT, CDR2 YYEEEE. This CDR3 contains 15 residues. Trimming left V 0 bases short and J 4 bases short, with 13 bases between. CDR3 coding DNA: TGTGCCAGCAGCTTGGTCCACAGGCAGGCCTATGGCTACACCTTC. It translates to CASSLVHRQAYGYTF.

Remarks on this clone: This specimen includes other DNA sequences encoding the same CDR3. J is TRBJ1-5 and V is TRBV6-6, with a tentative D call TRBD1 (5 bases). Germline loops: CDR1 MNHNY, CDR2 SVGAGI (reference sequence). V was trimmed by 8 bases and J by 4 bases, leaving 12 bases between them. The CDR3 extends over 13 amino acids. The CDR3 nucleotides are TGTGCCAGCGGGATAAGGGGAAATCAGCCCCAGCATTTT. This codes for CASGIRGNQPQHF.

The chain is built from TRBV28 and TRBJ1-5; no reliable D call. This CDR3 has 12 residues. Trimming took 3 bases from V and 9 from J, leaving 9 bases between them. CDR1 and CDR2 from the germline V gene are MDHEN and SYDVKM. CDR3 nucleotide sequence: TGTGCCAGCAGTTTGAACCTCGGGCCCCAGCATTTT. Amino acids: CASSLNLGPQHF.

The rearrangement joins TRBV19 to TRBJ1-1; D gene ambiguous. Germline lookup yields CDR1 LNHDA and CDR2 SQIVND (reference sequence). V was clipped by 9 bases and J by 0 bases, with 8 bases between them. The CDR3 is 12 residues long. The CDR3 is CASGHLNTEAFF. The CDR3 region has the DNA TGTGCCAGCGGTCATTTGAACACTGAAGCTTTCTTT.

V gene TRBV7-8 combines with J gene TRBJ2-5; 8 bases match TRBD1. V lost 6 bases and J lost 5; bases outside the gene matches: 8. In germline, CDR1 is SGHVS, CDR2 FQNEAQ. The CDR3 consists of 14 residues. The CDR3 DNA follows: TGTGCCAGCAGAACCAGGGGGCGCGGGGAGACCCAGTACTTC. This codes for CASRTRGRGETQYF.

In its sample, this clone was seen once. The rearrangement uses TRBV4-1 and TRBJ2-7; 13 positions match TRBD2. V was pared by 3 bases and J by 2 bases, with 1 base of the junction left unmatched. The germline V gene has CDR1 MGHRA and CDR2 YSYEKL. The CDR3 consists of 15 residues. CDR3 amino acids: CASSQTSGGPYEQYF. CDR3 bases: TGCGCCAGCAGCCAGACTAGCGGGGGGCCCTACGAGCAGTACTTC.